This TCR beta chain originates from a study of shared clonotypes between healthy human individuals. Broader study findings: Naive CD4 clonotypes were shared across a handful of donors at around 5%. With few donors, the genetic and exposure-history diversity represented was limited.

Generated by immunoSEQ multiplex PCR, the TCRdb table keeps only in-frame clones and is missing some. The sample lists approximately 2,300,000 clones; roughly 90% were seen once. The germline CDR1 and CDR2 sequences are SGHAT and FQNNGV. This CDR3 spans 13 amino acids. Deletions cut 6 bases from V and 8 bases from J, with 15 bases between. Details on this clone: Antigen: not known.

The sample taken for sequencing was naive CD4+ T cells from PBMCs. Indicated subset: CD45RA+ positively selected. V gene TRBV11-2 combines with J gene TRBJ2-3; D is possibly TRBD1 or TRBD2 (5 bases each). This receptor was obtained from a man aged 18 to 35 in good health. Some clones in this sample may be carry-over from other donors' samples. CDR3 sequence: CASRRIGDRTQYF. The CDR3 DNA reads as TGTGCCAGCAGAAGGATAGGGGACCGTACGCAGTATTTT.